This passage covers 21 T cell receptor beta chains from one sample sequenced in a study of identical twins (dated by TCRdb to about 2016). The library was generated by 5' RACE. Data came from an Illumina HiSeq 2000. Using fastp trimming at Q25 and MiXCR clonotype assembly, TCRdb reanalyzed the public sequencing data and kept in-frame beta chains. One record per CDR3 amino acid sequence lists the most common genes and DNA. Recorded for this sample are under 250,000 distinct CDR3 sequences; roughly 7.5% of them occurred a single time. The biggest ten clones account for approximately 2% of the sample. These data were likewise used in another study, on yellow fever vaccine responses in identical twins.

Sequencing used memory (CD45RO+) T cells sorted from blood. The cell subset or site label, read with the paper, signifies: CD45RO+ enriched T cells. These receptors were collected from a young woman in good health.

This clonotype was picked up many times. V and J are TRBV5-1 and TRBJ2-1; 7 bases line up with TRBD2. Germline CDR1 SGHRS, CDR2 YFSETQ. The CDR3 sequence is 14 residues long. V shed 6 bases, J shed 7 bases, and the junction held 10 bases outside the gene matches. CDR3 sequence (DNA): TGCGCCAGCACCTCAAAATTTAGCGGGAATGAGCAGTTCTTC. Residues: CASTSKFSGNEQFF.

Ten or more counts support this clonotype. The rearrangement links TRBV27 to TRBJ2-7; 15 bases agree with TRBD2. This CDR3 is built from 19 residues. The germline CDR1 and CDR2 sequences are MNHEY and SMNVEV (reference sequence). V was pared by 8 bases and J by 4 bases, with 18 bases of the junction left unmatched. This CDR3 reads CASGKVPGLAGGVGYEQYF. The CDR3 nucleotides are TGTGCCAGCGGAAAAGTACCGGGACTAGCGGGGGGCGTCGGGTACGAGCAGTACTTC.

This clonotype was counted only a few times. CDR3 sequence reads: CSARNFGTSLNEQFF. In nucleotides, the CDR3 is TGCAGTGCTAGAAATTTTGGGACTAGCCTCAATGAGCAGTTCTTC. The V call is TRBV20-1, the J call TRBJ2-1; 9 bases line up with TRBD2. Per the germline V gene, CDR1 is DFQATT and CDR2 is SNEGSKA (reference sequence). V trimming: 2 bases; J trimming: 6 bases; junction bases outside the gene matches: 8. This CDR3 is 15 amino acids long.

This clonotype was recorded many times. The J gene is TRBJ2-7, the V gene TRBV2, with 9 bases aligning to TRBD1. CDR1 and CDR2 (germline): SNHLY, FYNNEI. With 8 bases clipped from V and 4 bases from J, the junction kept 3 bases outside the gene matches. This CDR3 is 12 amino acids long. The CDR3 here is CASYRGLYEQYF. The CDR3 DNA follows: TGTGCCAGCTACAGGGGGCTGTACGAGCAGTACTTC.

This clonotype was seen at least ten times. J is TRBJ1-2 and V is TRBV2, with 9 bases identical to TRBD1. Trimming took 4 bases from V and 3 from J; bases not matched to a gene: 6. The CDR3 is 15 residues long. Germline V gives CDR1 SNHLY, CDR2 FYNNEI. The CDR3: CASSVKQGADYGYTF. As DNA, the CDR3 is TGTGCCAGCAGTGTCAAACAGGGGGCTGACTATGGCTACACCTTC.

This clonotype occurred a few times. The V call is TRBV6-1, the J call TRBJ2-7; D possibly uses TRBD1 or TRBD2 (6 bases each). V was shortened by 6 bases and J by 4 bases, with 16 bases between the two germline ends. The CDR3 covers 14 residues. Germline assignment: CDR1 MNHNS and CDR2 SASEGT. CDR3 nucleotides: TGTGCCAGCAGACGGCACGGGGGCTGGTACGAGCAGTACTTC. Translated, it gives CASRRHGGWYEQYF.

This clonotype was observed at least ten times. CDR3 protein: CSASPVDTQYF. The CDR3 coding sequence is TGCAGTGCTAGTCCGGTGGATACGCAGTATTTT. The chain is built from TRBV20-1 and TRBJ2-3; no firm D call. The germline V gene encodes CDR1 DFQATT and CDR2 SNEGSKA (reference sequence). The CDR3 consists of 11 residues. With 3 bases removed from V and 6 bases from J, the gap between germline ends came to 7 bases.

In its sample, this clonotype was seen a few times. The V gene is TRBV20-1, the J gene TRBJ2-2; 8 bases map to TRBD2. The CDR3 is 14 amino acids. V gave up 3 bases and J gave up 6 bases; unmatched junction bases: 6. Germline V gene sequence: CDR1 DFQATT, CDR2 SNEGSKA (reference sequence). In DNA, the CDR3 is TGCAGTGCTAGCCCGGGGGGGGGCCCCGGGGAGCTGTTTTTT. Residues: CSASPGGGPGELFF.

This clonotype was found many times. This chain links TRBV7-8 with TRBJ2-2; the D call may be TRBD1 or TRBD2 (6 bases each). Trimming took off 1 base at V and 10 bases at J, with 16 bases between the two ends. The V gene's germline CDR1 is SGHVS and CDR2 FQNEAQ. This CDR3 contains 15 residues. CDR3 DNA: TGTGCCAGCAGCTTAGAAGGGGGACTGCCTTCGGAGCTGTTTTTT. It codes for CASSLEGGLPSELFF.

The chain joins TRBV4-3 to TRBJ2-2, with D possibly being TRBD1 (5 bases). Germline lookup yields CDR1 LGHNA and CDR2 YSLEER. This CDR3 region has 17 residues. The ends were cut back, 0 bases at V and 4 bases at J, with 15 bases in the middle. This chain's CDR3 is CASSQDYPGRSTGELFF. In nucleotides, the CDR3 is TGCGCCAGCAGCCAAGATTATCCAGGGCGTAGCACCGGGGAGCTGTTTTTT.

This clonotype turned up a few times. The chain combines TRBV2 with TRBJ2-1; 11 nucleotides match TRBD2. Germline V gene data show CDR1 as SNHLY and CDR2 as FYNNEI. The junction had 7 bases not matched to a gene; V was cut back by 6 bases and J by 6 bases. The length of the CDR3 is 15 residues. The DNA of the CDR3 is TGTGCCAGCAGGCCCACTAGCGGGAGCCTCAATGAGCAGTTCTTC. Translated: CASRPTSGSLNEQFF.

V gene TRBV11-2 combines with J gene TRBJ2-5; 11 bases map to TRBD2. The CDR3 has 21 amino acids. Per the germline V gene, CDR1 is SGHAT and CDR2 is FQNNGV. V gave up 5 bases and J gave up 5 bases; unmatched junction bases: 25. DNA of the CDR3: TGTGCCAGCAGCCTTCTTAGTGGTCTTGGGAATAGCGGGGGGGCCCGTGAGACCCAGTACTTC. Residues: CASSLLSGLGNSGGARETQYF.

This clonotype occurred many times. This chain links TRBV12-3 or TRBV12-4 with TRBJ2-6, with a tentative D call TRBD2 (5 bases). CDR3 length equals 14 residues. V was shortened by 10 bases and J by 2 bases, with 12 bases between the two germline ends. The CDR3 here is CATEGGAGANVLTF. The CDR3 region has the DNA TGTGCCACCGAGGGCGGAGCTGGGGCCAACGTCCTGACTTTC.

The V and J genes are TRBV7-9 and TRBJ2-1, with TRBD1 identical over 8 bases. V shed 1 base and J 5 bases; nucleotides not matched to a gene: 4. The germline gives CDR1 SEHNR, CDR2 FQNEAQ (reference sequence). CDR3 size: 15 residues. The CDR3 reads CASSLVTGDHNEQFF. The CDR3 nucleotides are TGTGCCAGCAGCTTAGTGACAGGGGACCACAATGAGCAGTTCTTC. Full variable domain (rest looked up from reference TRBV7-9 and TRBJ2-1): DTGVSQNPRHKITKRGQNVTFRCDPISEHNRLYWYRQTLGQGPEFLTYFQNEAQLEKSRLLSDRFSAERPKGSFSTLEIQRTEQGDSAMYLCASSLVTGDHNEQFFGPGTRLTVL.

At least ten counts were recorded for this clonotype. The CDR3 here is CASSPDSNTEAFF. CDR3 DNA sequence: TGTGCCAGCAGTCCGGACAGTAACACTGAAGCTTTCTTT. The rearrangement uses TRBV7-9 and TRBJ1-1; TRBD1 might be the D (6 bases). Trimming left V 6 bases short and J 2 bases short, with 10 bases between. CDR1 is SEHNR, CDR2 FQNEAQ, per germline (reference sequence). The CDR3 contains 13 residues.

Ten or more counts support this clonotype. This rearrangement joins TRBV20-1 to TRBJ2-4; 8 positions agree with TRBD2. J gave up 6 bases and V 4 bases, and 8 bases lay outside the gene matches. The CDR3 length is 14 residues. Germline V lookup: CDR1 DFQATT, CDR2 SNEGSKA (reference sequence). The CDR3 is CSATEKGTRNIQYF. The CDR3 DNA is TGCAGTGCTACCGAAAAGGGGACTAGAAACATTCAGTACTTC.

The chain employs TRBV7-2 and TRBJ2-3; D is possibly TRBD1 or TRBD2 (7 bases each). The CDR3 is made up of 16 amino acids. Germline V CDR1 and CDR2: SGHTA, FQGNSA. V lost 1 base, J lost 6 bases, and 17 bases lay in between. The CDR3 sequence: CASSLEGAGASDTQYF. The CDR3 coding sequence is TGTGCCAGCAGCTTAGAGGGGGCGGGGGCGAGTGATACGCAGTATTTT.

The chain has TRBV4-2 and TRBJ2-4, with 8 bases identical to TRBD2. With 1 base clipped from V and 4 bases from J, the junction kept 6 bases outside the gene matches. Germline V gene lookup returns CDR1 LGHNA and CDR2 YNFKEQ. The CDR3 is 16 amino acids. In DNA form, the CDR3 reads TGTGCCAGCAGCCAAGTAAGCGGGGGAGATAAAAACATTCAGTACTTC. Amino acid sequence: CASSQVSGGDKNIQYF.

The J gene is TRBJ2-3, the V gene TRBV6-5, with 7 bases lining up with TRBD2. The CDR3 is 15 amino acids. Losses at the gene ends were 2 bases for V and 5 bases for J; bases not matched to a gene: 7. Germline CDR1 reads MNHEY; CDR2 reads SVGAGI. CDR3 in amino acids: CASSYPSGAKDTQYF. CDR3 bases: TGTGCCAGCAGTTACCCAAGCGGGGCTAAAGATACGCAGTATTTT.

This clonotype was seen a few times. J is TRBJ2-5 and V is TRBV29-1; D ambiguous. CDR1 is SQVTM, CDR2 ANQGSEA, per germline. The CDR3 contains 14 residues. V was trimmed by 1 base and J by 5 bases, leaving 14 bases between them. The CDR3 spells CSVEAPGSGETQYF. In DNA, the CDR3 is TGCAGCGTTGAAGCCCCCGGTAGTGGGGAGACCCAGTACTTC. The whole variable domain, filled in from reference TRBV29-1 and TRBJ2-5, reads SAVISQKPSRDICQRGTSLTIQCQVDSQVTMMFWYRQQPGQSLTLIATANQGSEATYESGFVIDKFPISRPNLTFSTLTVSNMSPEDSSIYLCSVEAPGSGETQYFGPGTRLLVL.

The chain recombines TRBV5-1 with TRBJ2-4; D perhaps matches TRBD1 (7 bases). Germline V lookup: CDR1 SGHRS, CDR2 YFSETQ. The length of the CDR3 is 19 residues. Trimming removed 0 bases from V and 3 bases from J, with 22 bases in between. DNA for the CDR3: TGCGCCAGCAGCTTGGTTGGGACAGATTGGAAGGGGGGCAAAAACATTCAGTACTTC. This gives the protein CASSLVGTDWKGGKNIQYF.